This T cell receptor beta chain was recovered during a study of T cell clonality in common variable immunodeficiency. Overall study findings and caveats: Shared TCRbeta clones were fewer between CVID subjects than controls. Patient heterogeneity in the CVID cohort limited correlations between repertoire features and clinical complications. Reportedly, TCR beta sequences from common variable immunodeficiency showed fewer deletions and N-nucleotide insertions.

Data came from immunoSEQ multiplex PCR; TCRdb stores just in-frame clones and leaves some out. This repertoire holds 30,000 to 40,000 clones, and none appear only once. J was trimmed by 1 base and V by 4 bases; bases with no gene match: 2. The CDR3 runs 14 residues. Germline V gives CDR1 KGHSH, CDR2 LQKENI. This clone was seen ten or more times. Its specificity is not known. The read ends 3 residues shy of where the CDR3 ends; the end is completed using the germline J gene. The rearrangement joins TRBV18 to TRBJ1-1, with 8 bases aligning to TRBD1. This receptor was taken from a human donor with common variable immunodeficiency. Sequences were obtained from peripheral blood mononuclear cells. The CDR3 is CASSLGTGNTEAFF. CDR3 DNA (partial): TGTGCCAGCTCACTAGGGACAGGGAACACTGAA.